Presented here are 14 T cell receptor beta chains from one specimen sequenced in a study of blood T cell repertoires in COVID-19. Sequenced by immunoSEQ multiplex PCR; TCRdb stores in-frame clones only, minus some. The data contain hundreds of thousands of clones, 80% to 90% of them singletons. The sequenced sample consisted of PBMCs or T cells enriched from blood (not recorded which). These receptors were taken from a young woman who had been exposed to COVID-19.

The CDR3 sequence is CATSGAGTGNEKLFF. The CDR3 DNA sequence: TGTGCCACCAGTGGGGCCGGGACAGGGAATGAAAAACTGTTTTTT. The rearrangement joins TRBV24-1 to TRBJ1-4, with 9 positions matching TRBD1. This CDR3 is built from 15 residues. The germline V gene encodes CDR1 KGHDR and CDR2 SFDVKD. The V and J ends lost 5 bases and 5 bases, in that order; junction bases with no gene match: 5.

V gene TRBV4-2 combines with J gene TRBJ2-1; D is possibly TRBD1 (5 bases). The CDR3 is made up of 13 amino acids. Germline V gene sequence: CDR1 LGHNA, CDR2 YNFKEQ. Trimming stripped 2 bases from V and 7 bases from J, with 9 bases between. The CDR3 region is CASSQRPGNEQFF. DNA for the CDR3: TGTGCCAGCAGCCAACGACCAGGGAATGAGCAGTTCTTC.

The rearrangement uses TRBV15 and TRBJ1-2; maybe TRBD1 (5 bases). This CDR3 has 14 amino acids. Germline CDR1 and CDR2: LNHNV and YYDKDF (reference sequence). V lost 0 bases and J lost 13, with 18 bases in between. CDR3 sequence: CATSRDGAIQVPTF. CDR3 nucleotides: TGTGCCACCAGCAGAGATGGGGCGATACAGGTCCCCACCTTC. Filled out from reference TRBV15 and TRBJ1-2, the complete variable domain reads DAMVIQNPRYQVTQFGKPVTLSCSQTLNHNVMYWYQQKSSQAPKLLFHYYDKDFNNEADTPDNFQSRRPNTSFCFLDIRSPGLGDTAMYLCATSRDGAIQVPTFGSGTRLTVV.

The chain links TRBV12-5 to TRBJ2-3; possible D gene TRBD2, 6 bases. Trimming removed 0 bases from V and 14 bases from J, with 12 bases in between. There are 12 residues in the CDR3. CDR1 and CDR2 from the germline V gene are LGHNT and FRNRAP. The CDR3 spells CASGLVRGQRYF. As DNA, the CDR3 is TGTGCTAGTGGTTTGGTGCGGGGTCAGAGGTATTTT.

The chain carries TRBV4-1 and TRBJ1-2; D possibly corresponds to TRBD1 (6 bases). Germline loops: CDR1 MGHRA, CDR2 YSYEKL. The V end lost 8 bases, the J end lost 4 bases, and 17 bases lay between the germline ends. The CDR3 runs 14 residues. The CDR3 DNA reads TGCGCCAGCCCCCGGGCGCAGGGGACCTATGGCTACACCTTC. The encoded protein is CASPRAQGTYGYTF.

As regards this clone: A read error may produce the germline difference seen at one junction end. V and J are TRBV5-1 and TRBJ1-2, with a weak D call TRBD1 (6 bases). Germline V CDR1 and CDR2: SGHRS, YFSETQ. The CDR3 length is 17 residues. The CDR3 DNA follows: TGCGCCAGCAGTTTGGGACCCTCCGAAACAGGGAGAGGTGGCTACACCTTC. It is translated as CASSLGPSETGRGGYTF.

The rearrangement links TRBV2 to TRBJ1-4, with 8 positions matching TRBD1. Germline CDR1 and CDR2: SNHLY and FYNNEI. There are 15 residues in the CDR3. Losses at the gene ends were 5 bases for V and 3 bases for J; bases not matched to a gene: 5. CDR3 region: CASSFQGAPNEKLFF. CDR3 sequence (DNA): TGTGCCAGCAGTTTCCAGGGGGCTCCTAATGAAAAACTGTTTTTT.

The rearrangement joins TRBV6-1 to TRBJ2-3, with TRBD1 matching over 9 bases. CDR3 length: 16 residues. CDR1 and CDR2 from the germline V gene are MNHNS and SASEGT. V lost 4 bases and J lost 1; bases outside the gene matches: 6. As DNA, the CDR3 is TGTGCCAGCAGTGGACAGGGGGGCTTGGGCACAGATACGCAGTATTTT. It encodes CASSGQGGLGTDTQYF.

The chain combines TRBV7-2 with TRBJ1-6; D is ambiguous. This CDR3 comprises 18 residues. With 4 bases removed from V and 0 bases from J, the gap between germline ends came to 16 bases. The V gene's germline CDR1 is SGHTA and CDR2 FQGNSA. The CDR3 DNA is TGTGCCAGCAGCTACCAGGCAGGCTTGAGCTCCTATAATTCACCCCTCCACTTT. It codes for CASSYQAGLSSYNSPLHF. Full variable domain (outside the CDR3, taken from reference TRBV7-2 and TRBJ1-6): GAGVSQSPSNKVTEKGKDVELRCDPISGHTALYWYRQSLGQGLEFLIYFQGNSAPDKSGLPSDRFSAERTGGSVSTLTIQRTQQEDSAVYLCASSYQAGLSSYNSPLHFGNGTRLTVT.

The chain uses TRBV5-1 and TRBJ1-6; TRBD1 is a possible D gene (6 bases). Germline CDR1 SGHRS, CDR2 YFSETQ. The CDR3 length is 17 residues. Trimming removed 0 bases from V and 0 bases from J, with 10 bases in between. The chain's CDR3 is CASSLADRSSYNSPLHF. The CDR3 coding sequence is TGCGCCAGCAGCTTGGCTGACAGGAGCTCCTATAATTCACCCCTCCACTTT.

This rearrangement joins TRBV3-1 (or the pseudogene TRBV3-2) to TRBJ1-4; a weak D match, TRBD1 (6 bases). The CDR3 is 15 residues long. The V end lost 2 bases, the J end lost 3 bases, and 10 bases lay between the germline ends. Per germline, CDR1 LGHDT and CDR2 YNNKEL (reference sequence). CDR3 residues: CASSQRGGSNEKLFF. The CDR3, as DNA: TGTGCCAGCAGCCAAAGAGGGGGATCTAATGAAAAACTGTTTTTT.

The V call is TRBV6-1, the J call TRBJ1-4, with D possibly being TRBD1 (6 bases). Trimming left V 1 base short and J 3 bases short, with 12 bases between. This CDR3 is built from 16 residues. Germline lookup yields CDR1 MNHNS and CDR2 SASEGT. The CDR3 spells CASSEGQGPANEKLFF. The DNA of the CDR3 is TGTGCCAGCAGTGAAGGGCAGGGGCCGGCTAATGAAAAACTGTTTTTT.

The genes are TRBV5-1 and TRBJ1-4; D is perhaps TRBD1 (6 bases). CDR1 is SGHRS and CDR2 is YFSETQ in the germline V gene. CDR3 size: 16 residues. Trimming took 0 bases from V and 7 from J, leaving 16 bases between them. The CDR3 region has the DNA TGCGCCAGCAGCTTGGAAGGGGGGGCGCTTGTTGAAAAACTGTTTTTT. It codes for CASSLEGGALVEKLFF.

As to this clone: Other nucleotide sequences from this sample produce the same CDR3. The chain recombines TRBV5-1 with TRBJ2-7, with a weak D call TRBD2 (6 bases). The V gene's germline CDR1 is SGHRS and CDR2 YFSETQ. CDR3 length equals 14 residues. Trimming removed 0 bases from V and 3 bases from J, with 10 bases in between. In nucleotides, the CDR3 is TGCGCCAGCAGCTTGGTCCCCGGGAGCTACGAGCAGTACTTC. This codes for CASSLVPGSYEQYF.